One and the same sample provided the 11 T cell receptor beta chains below, sequenced in a study of cytomegalovirus exposure and HLA in healthy donors. The PCR made use of 60 Vbeta and 13 Jbeta primers. TCRdb keeps only in-frame clones here, not all; method: immunoSEQ multiplex PCR. Of under 200,000 clones in the sample, roughly two thirds were seen once. Specimen: PBMCs. Receptors were obtained from a woman between 35 and 50 years old in good health and CMV-seropositive.

The chain has TRBV7-6 and TRBJ1-1, with D hard to call. This CDR3 has 14 amino acids. V was pared by 2 bases and J by 2 bases, with 9 bases between. The germline V gene encodes CDR1 SGHVS and CDR2 FNYEAQ. The CDR3 spells CASSLIASNTEAFF. As DNA, the CDR3 is TGTGCCAGCAGCTTAATCGCGTCTAACACTGAAGCTTTCTTT.

The chain carries TRBV19 and TRBJ1-5, with D possibly matching TRBD1 (6 bases). The germline V gene encodes CDR1 LNHDA and CDR2 SQIVND (reference sequence). The CDR3 loop spans 15 amino acids. Between the trimmed V and J ends, which lost 7 bases and 3 bases, there was a span of 16 bases. CDR3 sequence reads: CASNKDRDTNQPQHF. DNA of the CDR3: TGTGCCAGTAATAAAGACCGGGACACCAATCAGCCCCAGCATTTT.

Comments on this clone: A read error may account for a junction end that differs from germline. This chain uses TRBV19 with TRBJ1-6; D might be TRBD1 (6 bases). The V gene's germline CDR1 is LNHDA and CDR2 SQIVND (reference sequence). CDR3 length: 13 amino acids. The CDR3 region has the DNA TGTGCCAGTACGGGACAACCGAATTCACCCCTCAACTTT. Translating gives CASTGQPNSPLNF. Full variable domain (rest looked up from reference TRBV19 and TRBJ1-6): DGGITQSPKYLFRKEGQNVTLSCEQNLNHDAMYWYRQDPGQGLRLIYYSQIVNDFQKGDIAEGYSVSREKKESFPLTVTSAQKNPTAFYLCASTGQPNSPLNFGNGTRLTVT.

This clone showed up just once. The chain uses TRBV14 and TRBJ2-2; D may be TRBD1 (6 bases). The CDR3 runs to 17 residues. V gave up 1 base and J gave up 0 bases, with 12 bases separating them. Per the germline V gene, CDR1 is SGHDN and CDR2 is FVKESK. The DNA for the CDR3 is TGTGCCAGCAGCCAAGTACAGGGCCCAGCGAACACCGGGGAGCTGTTTTTT. As protein: CASSQVQGPANTGELFF.

The chain has TRBV5-1 and TRBJ1-1; 8 bases are shared with TRBD1. CDR1 and CDR2 from the germline V gene are SGHRS and YFSETQ. This CDR3 is built from 14 residues. Trimming at V came to 6 bases and at J to 5 bases, leaving 9 bases not matched to a gene. This CDR3 reads CASILSTGDTEAFF. The CDR3 nucleotides are TGCGCCAGCATACTCTCGACAGGGGATACTGAAGCTTTCTTT.

The V call is TRBV6-1, the J call TRBJ2-1, with TRBD2 matching over 9 bases. This CDR3 spans 16 amino acids. Trimming removed 3 bases from V and 1 base from J; junction bases left unmatched: 4. Germline CDR1 MNHNS, CDR2 SASEGT. The CDR3 bases are TGTGCCAGCAGTGAGCGTAGCGGGAGATCCTACAATGAGCAGTTCTTC. Amino acids: CASSERSGRSYNEQFF.

This chain links TRBV18 with TRBJ1-1; 12 bases are a match to TRBD1. The V segment lost 6 bases and the J segment 4 bases; nucleotides outside the gene matches: 12. Per the germline V gene, CDR1 is KGHSH and CDR2 is LQKENI. The CDR3 totals 17 residues. The CDR3 region is CASSPGTGGSSGTEAFF. The CDR3 DNA is TGTGCCAGCTCTCCCGGGACAGGGGGCTCTTCGGGCACTGAAGCTTTCTTT.

As regards this clone: One end of the junction fails to match germline, which may point to a read error. CDR3 nucleotides: TGTGCCAGCAGGGAGACAGGGCTAGGGAGACATCAGCCCCAGAATTTT. Amino acid sequence: CASRETGLGRHQPQNF. The chain couples TRBV2 to TRBJ1-5; 7 bases are a match to TRBD1. Looked up from germline, CDR1 is SNHLY and CDR2 is FYNNEI. The CDR3 is 16 amino acids.

CDR3 region: CASSLAGTGGAFF. The CDR3 DNA reads as TGTGCCAGCAGCTTGGCCGGGACAGGCGGAGCTTTCTTT. The V and J genes are TRBV5-4 and TRBJ1-1; 8 bases match TRBD1. There are 13 residues in the CDR3. The germline CDR1 and CDR2 sequences are SGHNT and YYREEE (reference sequence). V trimming: 0 bases; J trimming: 10 bases; junction bases outside the gene matches: 5.

The rearrangement joins TRBV11-2 to TRBJ2-3, with 7 bases aligning to TRBD1. The CDR3 sequence is 14 residues long. V lost 8 bases, J lost 2 bases, and 7 bases stayed unmatched. Germline V lookup: CDR1 SGHAT, CDR2 FQNNGV. The CDR3 DNA is TGTGCCAGCCTAGGGGGCGCGCACACAGATACGCAGTATTTT. Protein sequence: CASLGGAHTDTQYF.

This clone was found a few times. The chain combines TRBV28 with TRBJ2-2; TRBD1 matches at 8 bases. The germline V gene has CDR1 MDHEN and CDR2 SYDVKM. The CDR3 sequence is 14 residues long. After removal of 7 bases from V and 1 base from J, the junction contained 2 bases not matched to a gene. The CDR3 DNA follows: TGTGCCAGCACCAGGGGGCAGAACACCGGGGAGCTGTTTTTT. It encodes CASTRGQNTGELFF.